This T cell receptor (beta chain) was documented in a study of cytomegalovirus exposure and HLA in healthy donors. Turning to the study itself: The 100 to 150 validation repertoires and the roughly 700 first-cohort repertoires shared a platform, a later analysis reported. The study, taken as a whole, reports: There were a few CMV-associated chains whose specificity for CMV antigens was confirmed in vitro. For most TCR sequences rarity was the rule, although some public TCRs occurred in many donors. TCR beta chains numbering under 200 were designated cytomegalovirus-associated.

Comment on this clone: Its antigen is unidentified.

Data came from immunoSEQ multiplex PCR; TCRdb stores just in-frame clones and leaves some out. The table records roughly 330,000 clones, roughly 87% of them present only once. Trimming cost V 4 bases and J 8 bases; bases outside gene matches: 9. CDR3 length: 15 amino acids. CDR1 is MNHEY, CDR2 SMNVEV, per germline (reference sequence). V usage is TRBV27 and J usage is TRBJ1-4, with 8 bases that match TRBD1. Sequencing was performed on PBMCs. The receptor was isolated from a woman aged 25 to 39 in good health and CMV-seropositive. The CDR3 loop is CASSSPGQGREKLFF. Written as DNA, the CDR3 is TGTGCCAGCAGTTCCCCCGGACAGGGAAGGGAAAAACTGTTTTTT.